The 20 T cell receptor beta chains below come from one sample, sequenced in a study of T cell responses to AZD1222 COVID-19 vaccine. Sequenced by immunoSEQ multiplex PCR; TCRdb stores in-frame clones only, minus some. The data show approximately 100,000 clones, 85% seen once. Sequenced material: peripheral blood, taken 28 days after the second AZD1222 dose. The source is an adult who received the AZD1222 COVID-19 vaccine.

The CDR3 here is CASSLRDRAYEQYF. The DNA of the CDR3 is TGCGCCAGCAGCCTACGGGACAGGGCCTACGAGCAGTACTTC. The V and J genes are TRBV4-1 and TRBJ2-7; TRBD1 matches 9 bases. Losses at the gene ends were 4 bases for V and 2 bases for J; bases not matched to a gene: 3. The germline V gene has CDR1 MGHRA and CDR2 YSYEKL. The CDR3 sequence is 14 residues long.

This clone has just one count. V gene TRBV24-1 combines with J gene TRBJ2-3; no clear D gene. The V end lost 4 bases, the J end lost 6 bases, and 13 bases lay between the germline ends. The germline CDR1 and CDR2 sequences are KGHDR and SFDVKD. The CDR3 is 14 residues long. The CDR3 region has the DNA TGTGCCACCAGTGAACCCCAGGCCAGGGATACGCAGTATTTT. Residues: CATSEPQARDTQYF.

This clone came up a few times. The V and J genes are TRBV5-1 and TRBJ2-3, with 12 bases aligning to TRBD2. The CDR3 runs to 19 residues. Germline V CDR1 and CDR2: SGHRS, YFSETQ. V lost 4 bases and J lost 0; bases outside the gene matches: 12. The CDR3 is CASSGTSGGPSSSTDTQYF. In DNA form, the CDR3 reads TGCGCCAGCAGCGGTACTAGCGGGGGGCCATCTTCTAGCACAGATACGCAGTATTTT.

J is TRBJ1-1 and V is TRBV5-1; D ambiguous. V was trimmed by 0 bases and J by 9 bases, leaving 15 bases between them. Germline CDR1 is SGHRS and CDR2 is YFSETQ. The CDR3 sequence is 14 residues long. Written as DNA, the CDR3 is TGCGCCAGCAGCTTGGCATCCGGGCCAAGCCAAGCTTTCTTT. Its protein product is CASSLASGPSQAFF. Using reference TRBV5-1 and TRBJ1-1 for the parts outside the CDR3, the full variable domain is KAGVTQTPRYLIKTRGQQVTLSCSPISGHRSVSWYQQTPGQGLQFLFEYFSETQRNKGNFPGRFSGRQFSNSRSEMNVSTLELGDSALYLCASSLASGPSQAFFGQGTRLTVV.

The J gene is TRBJ2-3, the V gene TRBV9; possible D gene TRBD2, 5 bases. V was cut by 4 bases and J by 5 bases, with 11 bases left in between. Germline V CDR1 and CDR2: SGDLS, YYNGEE. The CDR3 spans 13 residues. The CDR3 DNA follows: TGTGCCAGCAGCACCGGACTTTTAGATACGCAGTATTTT. This translates into CASSTGLLDTQYF.

This clone appeared a single time. The chain combines TRBV6-2 or TRBV6-3 with TRBJ1-5; D is ambiguous. CDR3 size: 13 residues. Per germline, CDR1 MNHEY and CDR2 SVGEGT. The V end lost 7 bases, the J end lost 1 base, and 8 bases lay between the germline ends. The CDR3 region is CASTPGSNQPQHF. In DNA, the CDR3 is TGTGCCAGCACCCCCGGGAGCAATCAGCCCCAGCATTTT.

This clone came up a few times. The chain is built from TRBV9 and TRBJ2-7; D possibly corresponds to TRBD1 (5 bases). V lost 4 bases and J 3 bases, leaving 11 bases between the germline ends. CDR1 SGDLS and CDR2 YYNGEE come from the germline V gene. The CDR3 has 13 residues. The CDR3 DNA sequence: TGTGCCAGCAGCCTGGACACCAACTACGAGCAGTACTTC. Its translation: CASSLDTNYEQYF.

The rearrangement links TRBV6-5 to TRBJ2-5; D remains unclear. Trimming cost V 4 bases and J 3 bases, with 6 bases left between them. The germline V gene has CDR1 MNHEY and CDR2 SVGAGI. The CDR3 runs 12 residues. The CDR3 nucleotides are TGTGCCAGCAGTTTGATCAAAGAGACCCAGTACTTC. As protein: CASSLIKETQYF.

J is TRBJ2-1 and V is TRBV6-5, with D possibly being TRBD1 (6 bases). This CDR3 is built from 15 residues. Trimming shortened V by 0 bases and J by 10 bases, and 16 bases separated the two germline ends. Per the germline V gene, CDR1 is MNHEY and CDR2 is SVGAGI. DNA of the CDR3: TGTGCCAGCAGTTACTCTGCAGGGGCCCCAGAGGAGCAGTTCTTC. Translating gives CASSYSAGAPEEQFF.

The chain joins TRBV5-1 to TRBJ2-1, with a weak D call TRBD2 (5 bases). V lost 0 bases and J lost 10, with 17 bases in between. The V gene's germline CDR1 is SGHRS and CDR2 YFSETQ. CDR3 length: 15 residues. DNA of the CDR3: TGCGCCAGCAGCTTGGCCGAGGGTAAGGCGCGGGAGCAGTTCTTC. It codes for CASSLAEGKAREQFF.

CDR3: CAWRAKQGRGQETQYF. The CDR3 region has the DNA TGTGCCTGGAGGGCAAAGCAGGGTAGAGGGCAAGAGACCCAGTACTTC. The chain employs TRBV30 and TRBJ2-5; perhaps D is TRBD1 or TRBD2 (5 bases each). Trimming shortened V by 3 bases and J by 2 bases, and 19 bases separated the two germline ends. Germline lookup yields CDR1 GTSNPN and CDR2 SVGIG (reference sequence). The CDR3 has 16 residues. Filled out from reference TRBV30 and TRBJ2-5, the complete variable domain reads SQTIHQWPATLVQPVGSPLSLECTVEGTSNPNLYWYRQAAGRGLQLLFYSVGIGQISSEVPQNLSASRPQDRQFILSSKKLLLSDSGFYLCAWRAKQGRGQETQYFGPGTRLLVL.

The chain recombines TRBV3-1 (or the pseudogene TRBV3-2) with TRBJ1-1, with D unclear. Germline values: CDR1 LGHDT, CDR2 YNNKEL (reference sequence). The CDR3 is 16 residues long. V was cut by 2 bases and J by 9 bases, with 22 bases left in between. CDR3 sequence: CASSQYVEQPRAKAFF. For the CDR3, the DNA is TGTGCCAGCAGCCAATATGTGGAACAGCCCCGGGCTAAAGCTTTCTTT.

The gene calls are TRBV21-1 and TRBJ2-7. TRBV21-1 is an annotated pseudogene. CDR3 length: 13 residues. As DNA, the CDR3 is TGTGCCAGCAGCAAAAGTCCCCCCTACGAGCAGTACTTC. Protein product: CASSKSPPYEQYF.

The genes are TRBV7-2 and TRBJ2-2; possibly TRBD2 for D (6 bases). CDR1 and CDR2 from the germline V gene are SGHTA and FQGNSA. The length of the CDR3 is 15 residues. Deletions cut 6 bases from V and 0 bases from J, with 11 bases between. The CDR3 region has the DNA TGTGCCAGCAGTCTCGGAGGGTCGAACACCGGGGAGCTGTTTTTT. Residues: CASSLGGSNTGELFF.

In its sample, this clone was seen a few times. The chain links TRBV28 to TRBJ2-4; tentative D call: TRBD1 (5 bases). Per the germline V gene, CDR1 is MDHEN and CDR2 is SYDVKM. This CDR3 comprises 16 residues. V was trimmed by 5 bases and J by 4 bases, leaving 18 bases between them. The CDR3 region is CASSSRVVEWKNIQYF. In DNA form, the CDR3 reads TGTGCCAGCAGTAGCAGGGTAGTCGAATGGAAAAACATTCAGTACTTC.

The chain couples TRBV27 to TRBJ2-6; D ambiguous. CDR1 and CDR2 from the germline V gene are MNHEY and SMNVEV (reference sequence). The CDR3 length is 12 residues. Trimming stripped 6 bases from V and 5 bases from J, with 5 bases between. The CDR3 here is CASSPRANVLTF. The CDR3 DNA reads TGTGCCAGCAGCCCCCGGGCCAACGTCCTGACTTTC.

The chain recombines TRBV5-1 with TRBJ1-1; 10 bases map to TRBD1. The V and J ends lost 3 bases and 2 bases, in that order; junction bases with no gene match: 4. The CDR3 loop spans 15 amino acids. Germline V CDR1 and CDR2: SGHRS, YFSETQ. The CDR3 DNA follows: TGCGCCAGCAGCTCGATGACAGGGGGCAACACTGAAGCTTTCTTT. It translates to CASSSMTGGNTEAFF.

The chain employs TRBV5-1 and TRBJ2-5; D might be TRBD2 (5 bases). CDR1 and CDR2 from the germline V gene are SGHRS and YFSETQ. The CDR3 is made up of 12 amino acids. The V end was cut by 2 bases, the J end by 4 bases, with 6 bases between. The CDR3 protein is CASSFEGETQYF. CDR3 sequence (DNA): TGCGCCAGCAGCTTCGAGGGAGAGACCCAGTACTTC.

This clone ranks as medium-sized (0.01 to 0.1%). The chain employs TRBV7-9 and TRBJ2-7; 9 bases line up with TRBD2. The junction had 14 bases not matched to a gene; V was cut back by 7 bases and J by 7 bases. The CDR3 extends over 15 amino acids. The germline gives CDR1 SEHNR, CDR2 FQNEAQ (reference sequence). For the CDR3, the DNA is TGTGCCAGCACGTTAGCGGGAGTTCCCTCTTTTGAGCAGTACTTC. Its protein product is CASTLAGVPSFEQYF.

The chain links TRBV5-1 to TRBJ1-2; 9 bases agree with TRBD1. V shed 3 bases, J shed 8 bases, and the junction held 14 bases outside the gene matches. This CDR3 region has 16 residues. CDR1 is SGHRS and CDR2 is YFSETQ in the germline V gene. This CDR3 reads CASSYDPTGQGSGYTF. In nucleotides, the CDR3 is TGCGCCAGCAGCTACGACCCAACGGGACAGGGCAGCGGCTACACCTTC.